This T cell receptor (beta chain) was captured by sequencing in a study of T cell clones after liver transplantation. Study overall: Tolerant meant at least one year fully off immunosuppression without liver enzymes above twice normal.

Details on this clone: As yet, its antigen is unknown.

The germline CDR1 and CDR2 sequences are LNHDA and SQIVND (reference sequence). The trim removed 4 bases at V and 3 bases at J, leaving 4 bases unmatched. The CDR3 is made up of 17 amino acids. Sequencing was performed with immunoSEQ multiplex PCR; in TCRdb, only in-frame clones are kept and a portion is missing. The data hold fewer than 85,000 clones, with approximately 87% observed a single time. Study results and caveats: Low donor cell numbers restricted donor-reactive repertoire measurement in a couple of subjects. Post-transplant, graft-donor-reactive CD4 TCRbeta sequences in blood dropped significantly in 5 of 8 subjects.

The chain employs TRBV19 and TRBJ2-1, with 15 bases aligning to TRBD2. The sample here was CD4+ T cells from blood, taken at the 22-month timepoint. This clonotype was obtained from a human patient who received a liver transplant. Some T cells could come from the graft donor. CDR3 region: CASSTRTSGGDYNEQFF. CDR3 nucleotide sequence: TGTGCCAGTAGTACCAGGACTAGCGGGGGGGACTACAATGAGCAGTTCTTC.